These 8 T cell receptor beta chains were all obtained from the same sample, sequenced in a study of blood T cell repertoires in COVID-19. Clones were sequenced by immunoSEQ multiplex PCR, and TCRdb holds only the in-frame ones, with some missing. The table includes fewer than 350,000 clones, about 92% detected once. The sample comprised peripheral blood. The receptors derive from a woman in her sixties or seventies with COVID-19, enrolled during active disease.

This clone was counted only a few times. The chain is built from TRBV5-1 and TRBJ2-3, with TRBD2 matching over 9 bases. This CDR3 is built from 16 residues. With 0 bases clipped from V and 2 bases from J, the junction kept 4 bases outside the gene matches. Germline loops: CDR1 SGHRS, CDR2 YFSETQ. In DNA form, the CDR3 reads TGCGCCAGCAGCTTGGACAGCGGGGGGTCCACAGATACGCAGTATTTT. It codes for CASSLDSGGSTDTQYF.

This clone was detected a few times. The chain is built from TRBV18 and TRBJ2-1, with 12 bases aligning to TRBD2. Germline CDR1 is KGHSH and CDR2 is LQKENI. This CDR3 spans 16 amino acids. V lost 0 bases to trimming and J lost 5 bases; unmatched junction nucleotides: 2. CDR3 in amino acids: CASSPPASGGDNEQFF. The CDR3 bases are TGTGCCAGCTCACCACCGGCTAGCGGGGGGGACAATGAGCAGTTCTTC.

This clone was recorded once. This chain connects TRBV19 to TRBJ2-1, with TRBD1 as a possible D gene (6 bases). Germline CDR1 is LNHDA and CDR2 is SQIVND (reference sequence). Trimming stripped 3 bases from V and 3 bases from J, with 12 bases between. CDR3 size: 15 residues. CDR3 sequence reads: CASSMGRGHYNEQFF. CDR3 DNA sequence: TGTGCCAGTAGTATGGGCAGGGGTCACTACAATGAGCAGTTCTTC.

The rearrangement uses TRBV7-9 and TRBJ1-3, with unresolved D. The CDR3 totals 15 residues. Germline values: CDR1 SEHNR, CDR2 FQNEAQ (reference sequence). Trimming left V 1 base short and J 2 bases short, with 9 bases between. DNA for the CDR3: TGTGCCAGCAGCTTAGGGCAGATCGCTGGAAACACCATATATTTT. Translated, it gives CASSLGQIAGNTIYF.

This clone was detected only once. J is TRBJ2-1 and V is TRBV18, with 11 bases identical to TRBD2. V lost 1 base and J lost 7; bases outside the gene matches: 9. Germline CDR1 KGHSH, CDR2 LQKENI. The CDR3 runs to 17 residues. Here the CDR3 reads CASSPQLAGAGRNEQFF. The CDR3 DNA sequence: TGTGCCAGCTCACCACAACTAGCGGGGGCCGGGAGGAATGAGCAGTTCTTC. The full variable domain, with the rest looked up from reference TRBV18 and TRBJ2-1, is NAGVMQNPRHLVRRRGQEARLRCSPMKGHSHVYWYRQLPEEGLKFMVYLQKENIIDESGMPKERFSAEFPKEGPSILRIQQVVRGDSAAYFCASSPQLAGAGRNEQFFGPGTRLTVL.

V gene TRBV5-1 combines with J gene TRBJ1-2, with D uncertain. The CDR3 has 12 amino acids. The ends were cut back, 0 bases at V and 8 bases at J, with 8 bases in the middle. In germline, CDR1 is SGHRS, CDR2 YFSETQ. As DNA, the CDR3 is TGCGCCAGCAGCTTGGACTTTGTGGGCTACACCTTC. It translates to CASSLDFVGYTF.

The V and J genes are TRBV4-1 and TRBJ1-2; D remains unclear. This CDR3 spans 16 amino acids. Trimming removed 0 bases at V and 4 bases at J, with 15 bases between. Looked up from germline, CDR1 is MGHRA and CDR2 is YSYEKL. CDR3 nucleotides: TGCGCCAGCAGCCAAGAGGGAGCCAGAGTGACCTATGGCTACACCTTC. Its translation: CASSQEGARVTYGYTF.

This sequence joins TRBV7-8 and TRBJ1-3; D ambiguous. The V end lost 3 bases, the J end lost 3 bases, and 12 bases lay between the germline ends. Per the germline V gene, CDR1 is SGHVS and CDR2 is FQNEAQ. This CDR3 is 15 amino acids long. The CDR3 bases are TGTGCCAGCAGCTTGACGGTAGCCCGTGGAAACACCATATATTTT. It is translated as CASSLTVARGNTIYF.